This T cell receptor beta chain stems from a study of spatial heterogeneity in lung cancer. Study-wide points: Mutation tallies in tumors tracked expanded intratumoral alpha and beta TCR counts.

TCRdb analysed the 5' RACE reads with MiXCR anew, one entry per CDR3 protein. The sample holds approximately 3,500 distinct CDR3 sequences, roughly 8.3% seen once. Germline CDR1 is DFQATT and CDR2 is SNEGSKA (reference sequence). The CDR3 totals 13 residues. V shed 4 bases and J shed 0 bases, with 8 bases lying between them. This clonotype is medium-sized (0.01 to 0.1%) by share. Its antigen remains unknown. Described time point: sample taken at primary tumor resection. The chain has TRBV20-1 and TRBJ2-3; maybe TRBD2 (6 bases). Sample: lung tumor tissue, taken at surgery. This clonotype was obtained from a male donor with early-stage non-small cell lung cancer. CDR3 sequence (DNA): TGCAGTGCTACGGGACTTAGCACAGATACGCAGTATTTT. Translated: CSATGLSTDTQYF.